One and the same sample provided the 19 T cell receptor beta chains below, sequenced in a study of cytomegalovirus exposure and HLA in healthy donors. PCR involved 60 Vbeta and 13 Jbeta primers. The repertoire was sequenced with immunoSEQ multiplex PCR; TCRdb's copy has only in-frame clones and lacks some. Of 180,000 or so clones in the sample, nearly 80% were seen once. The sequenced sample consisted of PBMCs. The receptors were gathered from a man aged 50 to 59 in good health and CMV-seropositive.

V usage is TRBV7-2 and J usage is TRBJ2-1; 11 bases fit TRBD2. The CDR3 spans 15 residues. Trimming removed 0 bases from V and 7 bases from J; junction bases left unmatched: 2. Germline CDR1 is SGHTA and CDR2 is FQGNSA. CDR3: CASSLASGGANEQFF. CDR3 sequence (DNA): TGTGCCAGCAGCTTAGCTAGCGGGGGGGCGAATGAGCAGTTCTTC.

CDR3 nucleotide sequence: TGTGCCAGCAGCCAAGCCTTGCGGGGAGAGACCCAGTACTTC. The encoded protein is CASSQALRGETQYF. The chain uses TRBV4-2 and TRBJ2-5; a weak D match, TRBD2 (6 bases). The V gene lost 1 base and the J gene lost 4 bases, with 10 bases spanning the gap. Germline V lookup: CDR1 LGHNA, CDR2 YNFKEQ. The CDR3 runs 14 residues.

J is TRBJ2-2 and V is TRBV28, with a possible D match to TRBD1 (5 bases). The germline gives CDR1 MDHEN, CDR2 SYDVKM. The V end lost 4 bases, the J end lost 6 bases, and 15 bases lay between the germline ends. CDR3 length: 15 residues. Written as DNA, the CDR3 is TGTGCCAGCAGTTCGTGGGCAGGGAAGCCCGGGGAGCTGTTTTTT. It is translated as CASSSWAGKPGELFF.

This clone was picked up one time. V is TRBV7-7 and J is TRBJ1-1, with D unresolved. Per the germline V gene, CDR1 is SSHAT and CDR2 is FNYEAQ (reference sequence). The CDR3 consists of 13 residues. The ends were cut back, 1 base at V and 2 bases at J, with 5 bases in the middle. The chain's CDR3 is CASSLGDNTEAFF. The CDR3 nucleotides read TGTGCCAGCAGCTTAGGAGATAACACTGAAGCTTTCTTT.

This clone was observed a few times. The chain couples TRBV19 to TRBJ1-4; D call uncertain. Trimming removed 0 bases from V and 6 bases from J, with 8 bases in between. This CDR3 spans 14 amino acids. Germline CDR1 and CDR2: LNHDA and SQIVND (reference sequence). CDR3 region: CASSIDRGYEKLFF. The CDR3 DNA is TGTGCCAGTAGTATAGATCGGGGATATGAAAAACTGTTTTTT.

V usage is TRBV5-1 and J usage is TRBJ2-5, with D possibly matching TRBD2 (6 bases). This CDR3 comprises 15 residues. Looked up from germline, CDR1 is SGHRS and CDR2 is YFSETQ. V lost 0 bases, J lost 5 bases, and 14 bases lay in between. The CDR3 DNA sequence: TGCGCCAGCAGCTTGGAGCGGGCAGGGCGGGAGACCCAGTACTTC. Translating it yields CASSLERAGRETQYF.

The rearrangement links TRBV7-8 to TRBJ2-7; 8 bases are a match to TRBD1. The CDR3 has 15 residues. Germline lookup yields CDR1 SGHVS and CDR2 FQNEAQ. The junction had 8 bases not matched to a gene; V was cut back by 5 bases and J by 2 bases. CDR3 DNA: TGTGCCAGCAGCCCCCGTCGGGACAGGACCTACGAGCAGTACTTC. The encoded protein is CASSPRRDRTYEQYF.

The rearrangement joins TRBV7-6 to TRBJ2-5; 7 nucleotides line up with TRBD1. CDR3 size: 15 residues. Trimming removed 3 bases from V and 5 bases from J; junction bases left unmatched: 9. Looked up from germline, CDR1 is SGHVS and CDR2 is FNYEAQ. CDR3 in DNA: TGTGCCAGCAGCTTGACAGGGATTAGGGGGGAGACCCAGTACTTC. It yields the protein CASSLTGIRGETQYF.

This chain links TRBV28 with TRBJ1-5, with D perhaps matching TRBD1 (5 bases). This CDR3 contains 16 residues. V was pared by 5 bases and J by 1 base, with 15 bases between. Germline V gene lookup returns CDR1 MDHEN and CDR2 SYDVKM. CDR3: CASSHQGSGSNQPQHF. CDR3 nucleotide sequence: TGTGCCAGCAGTCATCAGGGATCCGGGAGCAATCAGCCCCAGCATTTT. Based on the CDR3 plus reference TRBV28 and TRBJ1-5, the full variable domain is DVKVTQSSRYLVKRTGEKVFLECVQDMDHENMFWYRQDPGLGLRLIYFSYDVKMKEKGDIPEGYSVSREKKERFSLILESASTNQTSMYLCASSHQGSGSNQPQHFGDGTRLSIL.

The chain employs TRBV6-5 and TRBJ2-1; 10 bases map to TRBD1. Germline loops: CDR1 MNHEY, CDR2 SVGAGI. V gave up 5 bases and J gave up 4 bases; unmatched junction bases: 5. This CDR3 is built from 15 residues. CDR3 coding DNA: TGTGCCAGCAGTACGGGACAGGGGAATTACAATGAGCAGTTCTTC. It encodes CASSTGQGNYNEQFF.

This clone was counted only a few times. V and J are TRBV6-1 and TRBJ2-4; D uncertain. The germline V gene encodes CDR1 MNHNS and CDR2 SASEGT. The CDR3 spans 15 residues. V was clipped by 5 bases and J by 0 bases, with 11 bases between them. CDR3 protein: CASSLSGQAKNIQYF. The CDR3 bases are TGTGCCAGCAGTCTCTCTGGGCAAGCCAAAAACATTCAGTACTTC.

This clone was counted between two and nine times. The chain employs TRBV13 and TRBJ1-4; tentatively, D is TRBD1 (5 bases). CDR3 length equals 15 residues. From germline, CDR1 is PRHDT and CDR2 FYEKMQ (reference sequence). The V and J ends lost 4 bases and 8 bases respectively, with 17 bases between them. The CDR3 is CASSSLYGGVEKLFF. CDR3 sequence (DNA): TGTGCCAGCAGCTCTTTGTATGGGGGGGTAGAAAAACTGTTTTTT.

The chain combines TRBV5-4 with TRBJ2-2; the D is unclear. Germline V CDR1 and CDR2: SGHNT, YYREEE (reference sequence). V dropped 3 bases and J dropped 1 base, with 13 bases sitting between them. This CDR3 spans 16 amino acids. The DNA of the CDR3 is TGTGCCAGCAGCTCACCAGGCAGACAGAACACCGGGGAGCTGTTTTTT. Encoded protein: CASSSPGRQNTGELFF.

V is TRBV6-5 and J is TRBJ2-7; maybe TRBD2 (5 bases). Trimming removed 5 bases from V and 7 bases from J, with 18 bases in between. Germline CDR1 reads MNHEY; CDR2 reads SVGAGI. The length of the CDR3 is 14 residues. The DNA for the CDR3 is TGTGCCAGCAGTCCCAACGGAAGTCCGGGAGAGCAGTACGTC. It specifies CASSPNGSPGEQYV.

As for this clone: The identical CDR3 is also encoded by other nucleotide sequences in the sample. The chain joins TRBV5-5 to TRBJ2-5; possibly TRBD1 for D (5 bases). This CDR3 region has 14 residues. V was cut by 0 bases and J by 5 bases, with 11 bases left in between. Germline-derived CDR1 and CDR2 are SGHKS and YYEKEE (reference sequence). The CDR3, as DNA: TGTGCCAGCAGCTTGGGCCAGGGTAGGGAGACCCAGTACTTC. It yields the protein CASSLGQGRETQYF.

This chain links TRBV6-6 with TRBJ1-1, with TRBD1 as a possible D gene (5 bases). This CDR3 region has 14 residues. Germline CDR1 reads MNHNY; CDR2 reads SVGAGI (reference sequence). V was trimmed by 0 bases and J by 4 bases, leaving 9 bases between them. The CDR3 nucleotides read TGTGCCAGCAGTTACTCGCAGGGAGGCACTGAAGCTTTCTTT. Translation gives CASSYSQGGTEAFF.

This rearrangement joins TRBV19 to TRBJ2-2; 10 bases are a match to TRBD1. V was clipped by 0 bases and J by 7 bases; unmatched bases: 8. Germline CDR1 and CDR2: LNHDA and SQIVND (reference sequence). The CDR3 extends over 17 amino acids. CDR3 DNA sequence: TGTGCCAGTAGTATAGATCCCGACAGGGGGCTCGGCGGGGAGCTGTTTTTT. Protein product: CASSIDPDRGLGGELFF. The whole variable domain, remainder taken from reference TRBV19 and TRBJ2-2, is DGGITQSPKYLFRKEGQNVTLSCEQNLNHDAMYWYRQDPGQGLRLIYYSQIVNDFQKGDIAEGYSVSREKKESFPLTVTSAQKNPTAFYLCASSIDPDRGLGGELFFGEGSRLTVL.

CDR3 protein: CASSNDRGLWFF. As DNA, the CDR3 is TGTGCCAGCTCAAACGACAGGGGGCTGTGGTTCTTC. V and J are TRBV18 and TRBJ2-1, with 10 bases fitting TRBD1. From germline, CDR1 is KGHSH and CDR2 LQKENI. J was trimmed by 15 bases and V by 5 bases; bases with no gene match: 7. This CDR3 has 12 amino acids.

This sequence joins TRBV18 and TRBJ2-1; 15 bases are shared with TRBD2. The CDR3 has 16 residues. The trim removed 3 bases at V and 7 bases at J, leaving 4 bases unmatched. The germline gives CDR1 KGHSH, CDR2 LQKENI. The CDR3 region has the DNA TGTGCCAGCTCACCGGGACTAGCGGGGGGTTGGAATGAGCAGTTCTTC. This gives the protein CASSPGLAGGWNEQFF. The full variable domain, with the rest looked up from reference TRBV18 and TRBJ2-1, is NAGVMQNPRHLVRRRGQEARLRCSPMKGHSHVYWYRQLPEEGLKFMVYLQKENIIDESGMPKERFSAEFPKEGPSILRIQQVVRGDSAAYFCASSPGLAGGWNEQFFGPGTRLTVL.